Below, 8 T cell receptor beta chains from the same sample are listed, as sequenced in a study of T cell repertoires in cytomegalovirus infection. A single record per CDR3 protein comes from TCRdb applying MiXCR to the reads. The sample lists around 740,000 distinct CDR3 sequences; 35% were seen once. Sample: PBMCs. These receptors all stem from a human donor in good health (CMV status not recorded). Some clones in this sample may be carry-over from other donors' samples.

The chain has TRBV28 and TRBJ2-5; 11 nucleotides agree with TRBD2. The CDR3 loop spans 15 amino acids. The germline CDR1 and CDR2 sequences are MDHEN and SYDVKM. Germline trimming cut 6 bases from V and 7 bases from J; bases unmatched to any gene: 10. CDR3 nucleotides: TGTGCCAGCAGCCACACTAGCGGGAGTTGGGGGACCCAGTACTTC. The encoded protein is CASSHTSGSWGTQYF.

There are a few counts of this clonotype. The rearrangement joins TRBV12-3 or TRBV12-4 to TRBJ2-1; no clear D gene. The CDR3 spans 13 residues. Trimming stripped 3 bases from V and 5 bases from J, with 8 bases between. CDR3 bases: TGTGCCAGCAGTTTTAATCGGAACAATGAGCAGTTCTTC. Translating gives CASSFNRNNEQFF.

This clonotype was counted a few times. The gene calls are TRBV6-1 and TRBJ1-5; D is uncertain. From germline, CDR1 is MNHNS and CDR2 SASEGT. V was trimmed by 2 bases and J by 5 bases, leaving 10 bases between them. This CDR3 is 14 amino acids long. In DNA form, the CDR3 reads TGTGCCAGCAGTGAATCCGCCGGGTATCAGCCCCAGCATTTT. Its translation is CASSESAGYQPQHF.

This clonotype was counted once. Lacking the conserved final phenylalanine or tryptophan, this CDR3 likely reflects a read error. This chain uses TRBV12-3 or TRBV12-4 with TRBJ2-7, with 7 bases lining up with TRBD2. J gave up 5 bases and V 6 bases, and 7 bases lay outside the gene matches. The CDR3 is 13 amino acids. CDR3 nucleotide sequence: TGTGCCAGCAGCCCCAGCAGCGGGGACGAGCAGTACTTA. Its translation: CASSPSSGDEQYL.

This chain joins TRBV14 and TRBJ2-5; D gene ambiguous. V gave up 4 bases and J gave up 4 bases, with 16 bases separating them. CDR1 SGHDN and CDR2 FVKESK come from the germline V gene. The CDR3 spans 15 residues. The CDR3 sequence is CASSRARVKSETQYF. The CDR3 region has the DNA TGTGCCAGCAGCCGAGCCCGGGTAAAATCAGAGACCCAGTACTTC.

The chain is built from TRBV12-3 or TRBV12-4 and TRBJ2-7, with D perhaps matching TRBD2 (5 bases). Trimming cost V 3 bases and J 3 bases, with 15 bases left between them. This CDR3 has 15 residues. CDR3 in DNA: TGTGCCAGCAGTTTCTGGGGAGTTTTAGGCTACGAGCAGTACTTC. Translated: CASSFWGVLGYEQYF.

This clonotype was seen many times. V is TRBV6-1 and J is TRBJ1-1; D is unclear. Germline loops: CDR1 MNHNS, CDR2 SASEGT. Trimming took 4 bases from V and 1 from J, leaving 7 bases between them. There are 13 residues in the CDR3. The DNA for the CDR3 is TGTGCCAGCAGTGCGGACGGGAACACTGAAGCTTTCTTT. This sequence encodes CASSADGNTEAFF.

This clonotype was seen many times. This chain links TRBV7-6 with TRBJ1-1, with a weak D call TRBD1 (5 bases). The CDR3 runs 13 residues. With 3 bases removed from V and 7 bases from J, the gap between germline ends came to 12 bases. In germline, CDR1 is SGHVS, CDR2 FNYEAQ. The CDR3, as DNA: TGTGCCAGCAGCTTTGGGGGTATCGTTGAAGCTTTCTTT. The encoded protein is CASSFGGIVEAFF.